A single sample is the source of the 23 T cell receptor beta chains below, sequenced in a study of CD8+CD57+ T cells in acquired aplastic anemia. The authors sequenced patients whose flow cytometry had shown CD8+CD57+ cell expansion. The TCR beta profiling, which covered VDJ combination and CDR3 sequence, was carried out using genomic DNA as the template. Via MiXCR, TCRdb re-called the reads, giving one row per CDR3 protein. The table lists hundreds of thousands of distinct CDR3 sequences, 56% of them singletons, with around 1.3% in the top ten. Sequenced sample: sorted CD4+, CD8+, or CD8+CD57+ T cells (not recorded which) from PBMCs. All receptors derive from a human donor with aplastic anemia.

This chain connects TRBV20-1 to TRBJ1-5, with a weak D call TRBD1 (5 bases). With 4 bases removed from V and 6 bases from J, the gap between germline ends came to 10 bases. Germline assignment: CDR1 DFQATT and CDR2 SNEGSKA (reference sequence). The CDR3 covers 12 residues. CDR3 amino acids: CSATAGLQPQHF. CDR3 coding DNA: TGCAGTGCTACAGCAGGGCTTCAGCCCCAGCATTTT.

The chain is built from TRBV29-1 and TRBJ1-3; 10 nucleotides align to TRBD1. CDR1 and CDR2 (germline): SQVTM, ANQGSEA. The CDR3 consists of 14 residues. Unmatched junction bases numbered 0, after V lost 4 bases and J lost 0 bases. In DNA, the CDR3 is TGCAGCGTTGGGACAGGGGGCTCTGGAAACACCATATATTTT. Residues: CSVGTGGSGNTIYF.

The chain carries TRBV14 and TRBJ2-3, with D possibly called TRBD1 or TRBD2 (6 bases each). The CDR3 spans 17 residues. V lost 8 bases and J 2 bases, leaving 23 bases between the germline ends. Looked up from germline, CDR1 is SGHDN and CDR2 is FVKESK. The CDR3 nucleotides read TGTGCCAGCTCACCACCGAATAGGGGGGCCTTCACAGATACGCAGTATTTT. Protein product: CASSPPNRGAFTDTQYF. The full variable domain, with the rest looked up from reference TRBV14 and TRBJ2-3, is EAGVTQFPSHSVIEKGQTVTLRCDPISGHDNLYWYRRVMGKEIKFLLHFVKESKQDESGMPNNRFLAERTGGTYSTLKVQPAELEDSGVYFCASSPPNRGAFTDTQYFGPGTRLTVL.

V usage is TRBV5-1 and J usage is TRBJ2-7; D might be TRBD1 or TRBD2, each matching 6 bases. Germline CDR1 SGHRS, CDR2 YFSETQ. V gave up 0 bases and J gave up 7 bases, with 26 bases separating them. This CDR3 is built from 18 residues. CDR3: CASSLALTQGRPSREQYF. The CDR3 region has the DNA TGCGCCAGCAGCTTGGCCCTTACGCAGGGGAGGCCCTCCCGGGAGCAGTACTTC.

The chain links TRBV5-5 to TRBJ2-7, with D tentatively TRBD2 (6 bases). CDR3 length: 16 amino acids. Germline V CDR1 and CDR2: SGHKS, YYEKEE (reference sequence). V dropped 5 bases and J dropped 5 bases, with 23 bases sitting between them. The CDR3 DNA is TGTGCCAGCAGTTCCCACCCGGGACTGGGTAACAACGAGCAGTACTTC. This gives the protein CASSSHPGLGNNEQYF.

CDR3 region: CSVAWEGGSQDTQYF. The DNA of the CDR3 is TGCAGCGTTGCGTGGGAAGGCGGGAGCCAGGATACGCAGTATTTT. The chain employs TRBV29-1 and TRBJ2-3, with TRBD2 identical over 7 bases. J gave up 6 bases and V 4 bases, and 13 bases lay outside the gene matches. This CDR3 has 15 amino acids. From germline, CDR1 is SQVTM and CDR2 ANQGSEA.

This clonotype was detected ten times or more. The chain is built from TRBV14 and TRBJ1-3; the D is unclear. CDR3 size: 14 residues. CDR1 is SGHDN, CDR2 FVKESK, per germline. Trimming stripped 5 bases from V and 0 bases from J, with 8 bases between. The CDR3: CASSRRNSGNTIYF. CDR3 coding DNA: TGTGCCAGCAGCAGACGGAACTCTGGAAACACCATATATTTT. Together with reference TRBV14 and TRBJ1-3, the CDR3 gives the full variable domain: EAGVTQFPSHSVIEKGQTVTLRCDPISGHDNLYWYRRVMGKEIKFLLHFVKESKQDESGMPNNRFLAERTGGTYSTLKVQPAELEDSGVYFCASSRRNSGNTIYFGEGSWLTVV.

The rearrangement joins TRBV7-9 to TRBJ1-1; D is unresolved. Germline V CDR1 and CDR2: SEHNR, FQNEAQ (reference sequence). Trimming shortened V by 5 bases and J by 9 bases, and 13 bases separated the two germline ends. The CDR3 loop spans 12 amino acids. CDR3 DNA sequence: TGTGCCAGCAGCCGTGAGGAGGAGAAAGCTTTCTTT. This sequence encodes CASSREEEKAFF.

The rearrangement uses TRBV9 and TRBJ2-5; TRBD1 might be the D (5 bases). CDR1 and CDR2 from the germline V gene are SGDLS and YYNGEE. V was cut by 0 bases and J by 4 bases, with 10 bases left in between. The CDR3 is 14 amino acids. The CDR3 DNA reads as TGTGCCAGCAGCGTAGGACAGACCCGAGAGACCCAGTACTTC. The encoded protein is CASSVGQTRETQYF.

The J gene is TRBJ2-6, the V gene TRBV20-1; D may be TRBD1 (6 bases). Trimming took 2 bases from V and 0 from J, leaving 11 bases between them. Looked up from germline, CDR1 is DFQATT and CDR2 is SNEGSKA (reference sequence). The CDR3 covers 16 residues. In DNA, the CDR3 is TGCAGTGCTAGACTCCAGGGGTACTCTGGGGCCAACGTCCTGACTTTC. Its translation: CSARLQGYSGANVLTF.

The chain recombines TRBV2 with TRBJ2-7; 9 positions agree with TRBD2. The V and J ends lost 9 bases and 1 base, in that order; junction bases with no gene match: 4. This CDR3 is built from 13 residues. Germline CDR1 reads SNHLY; CDR2 reads FYNNEI. CDR3 in DNA: TGTGCCAGGCGACTAGCGGCATCCTACGAGCAGTACTTC. Its translation is CARRLAASYEQYF.

In its sample, this clonotype was seen many times. V gene TRBV13 combines with J gene TRBJ2-4, with 9 bases identical to TRBD1. V lost 4 bases, J lost 5 bases, and 6 bases stayed unmatched. Looked up from germline, CDR1 is PRHDT and CDR2 is FYEKMQ (reference sequence). The CDR3 is made up of 15 amino acids. In nucleotides, the CDR3 is TGTGCCAGCAGCTCGGACAGGGGAGGTCAAAACATTCAGTACTTC. Its translation: CASSSDRGGQNIQYF.

The chain carries TRBV24-1 and TRBJ2-2; no firm D call. Trimming pared 6 bases from V and 7 bases from J, leaving 17 bases between. There are 15 residues in the CDR3. Germline-derived CDR1 and CDR2 are KGHDR and SFDVKD. CDR3 in DNA: TGTGCCACCAGTCCGCTCCCAGAAAAGGTCGGGGAGCTGTTTTTT. This sequence encodes CATSPLPEKVGELFF.

The DNA for the CDR3 is TGCAGTGCTAGGGCGGACAGGGGAGGAACCGGGGAGCTGTTTTTT. This translates into CSARADRGGTGELFF. The chain carries TRBV20-1 and TRBJ2-2; 9 nucleotides agree with TRBD1. Losses at the gene ends were 3 bases for V and 5 bases for J; bases not matched to a gene: 7. This CDR3 spans 15 amino acids. Germline CDR1 DFQATT, CDR2 SNEGSKA (reference sequence).

A few counts support this clonotype. The V call is TRBV29-1, the J call TRBJ1-1; D is unclear. The germline gives CDR1 SQVTM, CDR2 ANQGSEA. V shed 4 bases and J shed 4 bases, with 13 bases lying between them. CDR3 length equals 13 residues. Here the CDR3 DNA reads TGCAGCGTTGGAAACGGGGTCGGCACTGAAGCTTTCTTT. Translated: CSVGNGVGTEAFF.

The V and J genes are TRBV7-9 and TRBJ2-1; D ambiguous. Trimming shortened V by 5 bases and J by 6 bases, and 11 bases separated the two germline ends. The CDR3 is 13 residues long. Per the germline V gene, CDR1 is SEHNR and CDR2 is FQNEAQ (reference sequence). The CDR3 sequence is CASSPLDRNEQFF. As DNA, the CDR3 is TGTGCCAGCAGCCCCCTTGACCGCAATGAGCAGTTCTTC.

The rearrangement links TRBV4-1 to TRBJ2-7, with D maybe TRBD2 (6 bases). The CDR3 is 15 residues long. Trimming shortened V by 3 bases and J by 0 bases, and 12 bases separated the two germline ends. The germline V gene has CDR1 MGHRA and CDR2 YSYEKL. CDR3 sequence: CASSHSRGSSYEQYF. CDR3 bases: TGCGCCAGCAGCCACTCGCGGGGAAGCTCCTACGAGCAGTACTTC.

The chain joins TRBV7-2 to TRBJ2-3; D perhaps matches TRBD2 (6 bases). Trimming removed 1 base from V and 1 base from J, with 9 bases in between. The CDR3 spans 15 residues. Germline loops: CDR1 SGHTA, CDR2 FQGNSA. CDR3 coding DNA: TGTGCCAGCAGCTTAGTACCGGGAGGCACAGATACGCAGTATTTT. Translation: CASSLVPGGTDTQYF.

Turning to this clonotype: As the CDR3 is not closed by the conserved phenylalanine or tryptophan, this likely results from a read error. This rearrangement joins TRBV7-9 to TRBJ2-2, with D possibly TRBD1 on 6 matching bases. V was trimmed by 5 bases and J by 9 bases, leaving 13 bases between them. CDR1 SEHNR and CDR2 FQNEAQ come from the germline V gene (reference sequence). There are 13 residues in the CDR3. CDR3 sequence: CASSRDISRELFS. CDR3 in DNA: TGTGCCAGCAGCAGGGACATATCCCGGGAGCTGTTTTCT.

This clonotype was picked up many times. The rearrangement uses TRBV12-3 or TRBV12-4 and TRBJ2-2, with no clear D. Deletions cut 3 bases from V and 4 bases from J, with 15 bases between. The CDR3 loop spans 16 amino acids. The CDR3 region is CASSFGSGSSTGELFF. In nucleotides, the CDR3 is TGTGCCAGCAGTTTTGGATCCGGGTCATCCACCGGGGAGCTGTTTTTT.

Concerning this clonotype: At one of its ends the junction is not consistent with the germline gene, which may arise from a read error. J is TRBJ1-1 and V is TRBV5-8; the match to TRBD1 covers 10 bases. CDR1 and CDR2 (germline): SGHTS, YDEGEE. The CDR3 has 14 residues. The chain's CDR3 is CACSPRTGGAEAFF. CDR3 DNA: TGTGCCTGCAGCCCAAGGACAGGGGGGGCGGAAGCTTTCTTT.

This clonotype was observed a single time. The genes are TRBV5-1 and TRBJ1-6, with TRBD1 identical over 8 bases. This CDR3 region has 13 residues. Trimming cost V 5 bases and J 7 bases; bases outside gene matches: 2. Germline CDR1 is SGHRS and CDR2 is YFSETQ. The CDR3 protein is CASRRTGNSPLHF. DNA for the CDR3: TGCGCCAGCAGACGGACAGGGAATTCACCCCTCCACTTT.

CDR3 bases: TGTGCCACCAGTGACGCCCGGACAGTCCAAGAGACCCAGTACTTC. This codes for CATSDARTVQETQYF. The gene calls are TRBV24-1 and TRBJ2-5, with a possible D match to TRBD1 (6 bases). The V gene lost 4 bases and the J gene lost 1 base, with 12 bases spanning the gap. The CDR3 has 15 residues. Germline values: CDR1 KGHDR, CDR2 SFDVKD.